The clone carrying this T cell receptor beta chain showed up many times. Its antigen is as yet unknown. Time point denoted: cycle 4 day 1 (C4D1), after more than 5 weeks of nivolumab. Every single patient, without exception, relapsed after autologous stem cell transplantation, and brentuximab vedotin exposure varied. V dropped 2 bases and J dropped 0 bases, with 14 bases sitting between them. Germline loops: CDR1 SGHNT, CDR2 YYREEE (reference sequence). CDR3 length: 17 residues. This entry is derived from a study of PD-1 blockade in classical Hodgkin lymphoma. Study conclusions and caveats: Reports indicated that newly diagnosed patients had lower baseline TCR diversity than healthy donors did. Patients newly diagnosed and complete responders had comparable baseline diversity. Diversity in CD4+ TCRs, unlike that measured in CD8+ TCRs, had risen significantly by C4D1.

Generated by immunoSEQ multiplex PCR, the TCRdb table keeps only in-frame clones and is missing some. Seen here are 40,000 to 55,000 clones, roughly 78% observed once, and the top ten hold more than 35%. This receptor was obtained from a human donor with classical Hodgkin lymphoma. The rearrangement joins TRBV5-4 to TRBJ1-4; maybe TRBD1 (6 bases). Sample: peripheral blood mononuclear cells (PBMCs), taken before the fourth cycle of nivolumab. In DNA, the CDR3 is TGTGCCAGCAGCTTCGGGAGGGGGACTACAACTAATGAAAAACTGTTTTTT. Translated, it gives CASSFGRGTTTNEKLFF.